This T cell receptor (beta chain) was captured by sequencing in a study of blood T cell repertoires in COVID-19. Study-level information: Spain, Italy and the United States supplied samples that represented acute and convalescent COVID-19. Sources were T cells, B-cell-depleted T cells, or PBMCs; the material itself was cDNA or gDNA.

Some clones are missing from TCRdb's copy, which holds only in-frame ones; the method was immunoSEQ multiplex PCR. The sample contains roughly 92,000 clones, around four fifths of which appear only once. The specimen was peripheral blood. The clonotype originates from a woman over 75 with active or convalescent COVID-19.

The CDR3 reads CASSYSRRQGYEQYF. CDR3 nucleotides: TGTGCCAGCAGTTACTCGAGACGACAGGGATACGAGCAGTACTTC. The chain has TRBV6-5 and TRBJ2-7, with 7 bases lining up with TRBD1. Per the germline V gene, CDR1 is MNHEY and CDR2 is SVGAGI. V lost 0 bases, J lost 4 bases, and 6 bases stayed unmatched. The CDR3 consists of 15 residues.